These T cell receptor beta chains were read from a single sample in a study of blood T cell repertoires in COVID-19. TCRdb's copy holds only in-frame clones and misses some; the assay was immunoSEQ multiplex PCR. In the table there are 55,000 to 80,000 clones, over 65% of which are singletons. Input material: peripheral blood. These TCRs come from a man in his sixties with COVID-19, enrolled during active disease. The CDR3 runs from the conserved cysteine through the conserved F or W. A D gene is named only where the DNA matches it firmly. The size entry is marked missing in some rows and otherwise reads once, few, many or a size class.

14,TRBJ2-7,TRBV28,.,.,TGTGCCAGCAGTTCCTACCGAGGTGCCTACGAGCAGTACTTC,CASSSYRGAYEQYF
14,TRBJ2-5,TRBV10-2,once,TRBD2,TGCGCCAGCTTAGATTCGGGGGGCCAAGAGACCCAGTACTTC,CASLDSGGQETQYF
14,TRBJ2-3,TRBV7-3,.,.,TGTGCCAGCAGCTCCCACAGGGAGACAGATACGCAGTATTTT,CASSSHRETDTQYF
13,TRBJ1-5,TRBV6-6,.,.,TGTGCCAGCAGTTACGGCAGGGATCAGCCCCAGCATTTT,CASSYGRDQPQHF
16,TRBJ2-1,TRBV24-1,.,TRBD2,TGTGCCACCAGTGACGCCGGAGTAGCGGGAGTCACTGAGCAGTTCTTC,CATSDAGVAGVTEQFF
14,TRBJ1-1,TRBV19,.,TRBD1,TGTGCCAGTAGTATGGGACAGACGAACACTGAAGCTTTCTTT,CASSMGQTNTEAFF
15,TRBJ1-4,TRBV7-2,.,TRBD1,TGTGCCAGCAGCGTAACAGGGGGAACTAATGAAAAACTGTTTTTT,CASSVTGGTNEKLFF
14,TRBJ1-2,TRBV5-1,few,.,TGCGCCAGCAGCTTGGGTACAGCGGACTATGGCTACACCTTC,CASSLGTADYGYTF
13,TRBJ2-3,TRBV11-1,.,.,TGTGCCAGCAGCTTGCGAGGCACAGATACGCAGTATTTT,CASSLRGTDTQYF
14,TRBJ2-1,TRBV7-3,.,.,TGTGCCAGCAGCTTAACTGCGGATTTCAATGAGCAGTTCTTC,CASSLTADFNEQFF
13,TRBJ2-5,TRBV5-1,.,.,TGCGCCAGCAGCCGATCGGGGGACGAGACCCAGTACTTC,CASSRSGDETQYF
13,TRBJ2-1,TRBV6-5,few,TRBD2,TGTGCCAGCGGGAGCGGGAGCCCCAATGAGCAGTTCTTC,CASGSGSPNEQFF
16,TRBJ2-7,TRBV11-3,.,.,TGTGCCAGCAGCTATGCGATGCAGGGGGGCACCTACGAGCAGTACTTC,CASSYAMQGGTYEQYF
20,TRBJ2-7,TRBV4-1,.,TRBD2,TGCGCCAGCAGCCAATTCCATGGGGCTAGCGGGACGATGAGCTCCTACGAGCAGTACTTC,CASSQFHGASGTMSSYEQYF
12,TRBJ1-5,TRBV19,.,.,TGTGCCAGTAGTATAACAGGTCAGCCCCAGCATTTT,CASSITGQPQHF
15,TRBJ2-3,TRBV29-1,.,TRBD1,TGCAGCGTTGATAACGCGGACAGGGTCGAGGATACGCAGTATTTT,CSVDNADRVEDTQYF
12,TRBJ1-4,TRBV7-6,.,.,TGTGCCAGCAGCCCGGGGGGGGAAAAACTGTTTTTT,CASSPGGEKLFF
14,TRBJ1-2,TRBV29-1,few,.,TGCAGCGTTGAAGACCCGGGATCCTTACATGGCTACACCTTC,CSVEDPGSLHGYTF
13,TRBJ2-7,TRBV12-3/TRBV12-4,few,TRBD1,TGTGCCAGCAGAGGGACAGGCTCCTACGAGCAGTACTTC,CASRGTGSYEQYF
13,TRBJ1-1,TRBV11-3,.,.,TGTGCCAGCAGCTTACAGGGGTACACTGAAGCTTTCTTT,CASSLQGYTEAFF
16,TRBJ1-6,TRBV6-4,few,TRBD1,TGTGCCAGCCCGACAGCCGCCAGGGGGCGTAATTCACCCCTCCACTTT,CASPTAARGRNSPLHF
14,TRBJ2-1,TRBV5-6,.,.,TGTGCCAGCAGCCAGGACAGATATTACAATGAGCAGTTCTTC,CASSQDRYYNEQFF
17,TRBJ2-2,TRBV7-2,.,TRBD2,TGTGCCAGCAGCCCTGAGGTAGCGGGACTGATCACCGGGGAGCTGTTTTTT,CASSPEVAGLITGELFF
14,TRBJ2-7,TRBV6-2/TRBV6-3,.,TRBD2,TGTGCCAGCAGTCTCAGCGGGAGGGAAGGCGAGCAGTACTTC,CASSLSGREGEQYF
12,TRBJ2-7,TRBV6-5,.,.,TGTGCCAGCAGGCCAGACACCTACGAGCAGTACTTC,CASRPDTYEQYF
14,TRBJ2-1,TRBV10-1,.,.,TGCGCCAGCAATACGGGAGCGGCCTACAATGAGCAGTTCTTC,CASNTGAAYNEQFF
15,TRBJ1-2,TRBV28,.,.,TGTGCCAGCAGTTTCCCGGACCTGGGGAGCTATGGCTACACCTTC,CASSFPDLGSYGYTF
17,TRBJ2-1,TRBV7-3,.,TRBD1,TGTGCCAGCAGCGGCACCGGGACAGGGAGGCCCTACAATGAGCAGTTCTTC,CASSGTGTGRPYNEQFF
13,TRBJ1-5,TRBV5-1,.,.,TGCGCCAGCAGCTTGGCGGGGATTGAGCCCCAGCATTTT,CASSLAGIEPQHF
16,TRBJ2-2,TRBV10-3,.,TRBD2,TGTGCCATCAGTGAGTCGACTAGCGGGAGTATCGGGGAGCTGTTTTTT,CAISESTSGSIGELFF
16,TRBJ2-7,TRBV5-5,.,TRBD2,TGTGCCAGCAGCTTGTCTTCGGCGGGAGGATCCTACGAGCAGTACTTC,CASSLSSAGGSYEQYF
15,TRBJ2-3,TRBV9,.,TRBD1,TGTGCCAGCAGCGTATCCGGACAGGGGGGAGATACGCAGTATTTT,CASSVSGQGGDTQYF
15,TRBJ1-3,TRBV3-1/TRBV3-2,few,.,TGTGCCAGCAGCCAAGGGTTCTTTATCGGGAACACCATATATTTT,CASSQGFFIGNTIYF
13,TRBJ1-6,TRBV12-3/TRBV12-4,.,.,TGTGCCACAAGGGACACGAGTAATTCACCCCTCCACTTT,CATRDTSNSPLHF
13,TRBJ1-1,TRBV18,.,.,TGTGCCAGCTCACCACTCTACAGCACTGAAGCTTTCTTT,CASSPLYSTEAFF
16,TRBJ2-5,TRBV5-1,.,.,TGCGCCAGCAGCTCGGCCCGGACGGTGGGGCCCACGACCCAGTACTTC,CASSSARTVGPTTQYF